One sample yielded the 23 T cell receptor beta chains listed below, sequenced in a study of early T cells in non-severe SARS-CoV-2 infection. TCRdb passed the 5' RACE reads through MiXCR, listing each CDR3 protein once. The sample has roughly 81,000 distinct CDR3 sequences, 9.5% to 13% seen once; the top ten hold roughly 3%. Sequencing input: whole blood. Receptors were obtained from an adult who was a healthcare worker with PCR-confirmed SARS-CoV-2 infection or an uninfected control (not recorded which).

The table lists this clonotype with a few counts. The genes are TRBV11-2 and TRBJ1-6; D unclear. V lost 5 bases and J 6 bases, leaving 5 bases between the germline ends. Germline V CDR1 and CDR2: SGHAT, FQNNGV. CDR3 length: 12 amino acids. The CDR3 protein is CASSAGNSPLHF. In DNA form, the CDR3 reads TGTGCCAGCAGCGCCGGTAATTCACCCCTCCACTTT.

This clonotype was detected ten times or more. The CDR3: CASSLDQAYNEQFF. The DNA of the CDR3 is TGCGCCAGCAGCCTCGACCAGGCTTACAATGAGCAGTTCTTC. The V call is TRBV5-1, the J call TRBJ2-1; D unresolved. CDR1 and CDR2 from the germline V gene are SGHRS and YFSETQ. There are 14 residues in the CDR3. With 4 bases removed from V and 4 bases from J, the gap between germline ends came to 12 bases.

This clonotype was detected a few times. CDR3 loop: CASSGDRGLDGTEAFF. In DNA form, the CDR3 reads TGTGCCAGCTCAGGGGACAGGGGGTTAGACGGCACTGAAGCTTTCTTT. V and J are TRBV18 and TRBJ1-1; 11 nucleotides match TRBD1. The CDR3 has 16 residues. The trim removed 5 bases at V and 4 bases at J, leaving 9 bases unmatched. Looked up from germline, CDR1 is KGHSH and CDR2 is LQKENI.

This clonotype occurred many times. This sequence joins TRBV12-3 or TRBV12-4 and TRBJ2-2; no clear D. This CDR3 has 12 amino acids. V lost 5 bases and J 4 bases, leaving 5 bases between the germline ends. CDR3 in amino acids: CASSPGTGELFF. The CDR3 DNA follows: TGTGCCAGCAGTCCAGGCACCGGGGAGCTGTTTTTT.

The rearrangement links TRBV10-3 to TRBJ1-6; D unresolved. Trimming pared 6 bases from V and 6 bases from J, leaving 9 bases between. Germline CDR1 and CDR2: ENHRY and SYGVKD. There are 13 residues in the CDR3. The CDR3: CAISVQANSPLHF. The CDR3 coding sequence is TGTGCCATCAGCGTCCAGGCTAATTCACCCCTCCACTTT.

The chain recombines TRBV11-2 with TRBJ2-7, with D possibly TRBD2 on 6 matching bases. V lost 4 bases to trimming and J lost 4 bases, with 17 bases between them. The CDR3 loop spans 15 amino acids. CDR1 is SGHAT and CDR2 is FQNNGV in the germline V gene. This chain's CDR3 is CASSSPAGTSYEQYF. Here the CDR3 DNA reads TGTGCCAGCAGCTCTCCGGCCGGGACTTCTTACGAGCAGTACTTC.

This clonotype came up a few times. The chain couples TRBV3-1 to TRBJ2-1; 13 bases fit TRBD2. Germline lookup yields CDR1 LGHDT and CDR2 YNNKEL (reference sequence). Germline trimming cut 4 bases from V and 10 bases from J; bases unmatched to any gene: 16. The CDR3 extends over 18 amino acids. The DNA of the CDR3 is TGTGCCAGCAGCCGGACCCCCGGACTAGCGGGAGTGTTCCGGGAGCAGTTCTTC. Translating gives CASSRTPGLAGVFREQFF.

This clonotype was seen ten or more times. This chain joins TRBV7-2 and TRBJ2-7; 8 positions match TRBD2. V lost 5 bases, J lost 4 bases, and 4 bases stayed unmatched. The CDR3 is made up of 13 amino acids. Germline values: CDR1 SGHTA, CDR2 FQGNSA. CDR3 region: CASSAVAGYEQYF. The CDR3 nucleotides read TGTGCCAGCAGCGCCGTAGCGGGGTACGAGCAGTACTTC.

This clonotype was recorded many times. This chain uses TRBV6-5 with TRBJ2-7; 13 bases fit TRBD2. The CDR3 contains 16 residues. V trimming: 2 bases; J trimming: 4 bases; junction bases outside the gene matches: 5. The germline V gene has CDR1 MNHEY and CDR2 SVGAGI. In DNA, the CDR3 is TGTGCCAGCAGTTACCGGACTAGCGGGAGTGCGTACGAGCAGTACTTC. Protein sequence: CASSYRTSGSAYEQYF.

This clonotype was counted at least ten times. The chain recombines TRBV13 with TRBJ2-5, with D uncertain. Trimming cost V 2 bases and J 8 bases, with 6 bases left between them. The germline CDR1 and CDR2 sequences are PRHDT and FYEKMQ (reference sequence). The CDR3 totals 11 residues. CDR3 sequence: CASSLQGTQYF. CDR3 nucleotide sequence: TGTGCCAGCAGCTTACAAGGAACCCAGTACTTC.

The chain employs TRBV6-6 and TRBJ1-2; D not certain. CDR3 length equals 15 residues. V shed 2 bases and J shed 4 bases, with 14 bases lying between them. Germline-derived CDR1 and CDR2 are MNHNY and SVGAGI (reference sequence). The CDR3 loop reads CASSYGRQAFYGYTF. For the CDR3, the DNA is TGTGCCAGCAGTTACGGACGGCAGGCCTTCTATGGCTACACCTTC.

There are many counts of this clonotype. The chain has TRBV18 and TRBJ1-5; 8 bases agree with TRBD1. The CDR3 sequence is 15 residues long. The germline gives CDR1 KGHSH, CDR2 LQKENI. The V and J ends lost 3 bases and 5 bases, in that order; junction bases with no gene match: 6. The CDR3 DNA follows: TGTGCCAGCTCACCGACAGGGGTGGGGGATCAGCCCCAGCATTTT. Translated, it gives CASSPTGVGDQPQHF.

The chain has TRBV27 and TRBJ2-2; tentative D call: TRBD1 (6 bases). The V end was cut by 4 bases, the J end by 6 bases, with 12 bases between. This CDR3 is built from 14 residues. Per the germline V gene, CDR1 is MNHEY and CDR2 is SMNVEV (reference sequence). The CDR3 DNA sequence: TGTGCCAGCAGTTCCATCCAGGGGTCCGGGGAGCTGTTTTTT. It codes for CASSSIQGSGELFF.

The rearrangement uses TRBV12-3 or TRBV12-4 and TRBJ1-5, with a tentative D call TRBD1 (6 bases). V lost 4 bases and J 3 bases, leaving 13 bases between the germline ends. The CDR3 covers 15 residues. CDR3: CASSWGAGDNQPQHF. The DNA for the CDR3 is TGTGCCAGCAGTTGGGGGGCAGGGGACAATCAGCCCCAGCATTTT.

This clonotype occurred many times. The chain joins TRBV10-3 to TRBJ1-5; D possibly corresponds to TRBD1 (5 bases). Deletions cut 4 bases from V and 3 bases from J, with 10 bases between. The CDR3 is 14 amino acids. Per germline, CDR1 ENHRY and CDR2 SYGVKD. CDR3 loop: CAISGAGNNQPQHF. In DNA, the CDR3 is TGTGCCATCAGTGGGGCAGGGAACAATCAGCCCCAGCATTTT.

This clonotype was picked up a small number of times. The CDR3 reads CASSRESPYEQYF. The CDR3 DNA is TGTGCCAGCTCACGAGAATCGCCTTACGAGCAGTACTTC. The V gene is TRBV18, the J gene TRBJ2-7; D not certain. Trimming removed 4 bases at V and 4 bases at J, with 11 bases between. Germline CDR1 reads KGHSH; CDR2 reads LQKENI. The CDR3 sequence is 13 residues long.

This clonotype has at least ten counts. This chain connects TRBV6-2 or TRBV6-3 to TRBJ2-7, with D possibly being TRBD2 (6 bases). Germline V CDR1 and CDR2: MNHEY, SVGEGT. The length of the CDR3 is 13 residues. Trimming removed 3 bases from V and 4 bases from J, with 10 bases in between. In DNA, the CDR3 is TGTGCCAGCAGTTATCTTGGGGGGTACGAGCAGTACTTC. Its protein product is CASSYLGGYEQYF.

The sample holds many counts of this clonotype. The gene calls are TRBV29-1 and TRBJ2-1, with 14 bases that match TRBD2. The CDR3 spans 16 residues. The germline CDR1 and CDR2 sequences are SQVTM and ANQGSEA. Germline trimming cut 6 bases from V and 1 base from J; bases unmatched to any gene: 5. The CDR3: CSVTGTSGRSYNEQFF. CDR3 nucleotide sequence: TGCAGCGTGACCGGGACTAGCGGGAGATCCTACAATGAGCAGTTCTTC.

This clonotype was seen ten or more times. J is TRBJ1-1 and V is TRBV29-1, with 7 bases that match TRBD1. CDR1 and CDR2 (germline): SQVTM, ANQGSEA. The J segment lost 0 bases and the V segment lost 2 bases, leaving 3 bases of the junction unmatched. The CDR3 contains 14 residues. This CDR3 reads CSVERGPMNTEAFF. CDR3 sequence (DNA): TGCAGCGTTGAAAGGGGGCCCATGAACACTGAAGCTTTCTTT.

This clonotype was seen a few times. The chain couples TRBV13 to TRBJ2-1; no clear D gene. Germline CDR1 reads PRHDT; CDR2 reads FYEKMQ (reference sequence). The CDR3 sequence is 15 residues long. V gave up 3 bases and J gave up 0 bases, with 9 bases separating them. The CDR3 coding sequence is TGTGCCAGCAGCTTTACCTCACTCTCCTACAATGAGCAGTTCTTC. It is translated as CASSFTSLSYNEQFF.

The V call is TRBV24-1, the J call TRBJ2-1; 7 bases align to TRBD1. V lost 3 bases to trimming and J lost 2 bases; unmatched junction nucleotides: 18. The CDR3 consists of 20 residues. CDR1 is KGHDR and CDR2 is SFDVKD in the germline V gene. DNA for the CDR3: TGTGCCACCAGTGATCCCCCGGGACAGAGGGAGCACGGCGCCTACAATGAGCAGTTCTTC. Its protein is CATSDPPGQREHGAYNEQFF.

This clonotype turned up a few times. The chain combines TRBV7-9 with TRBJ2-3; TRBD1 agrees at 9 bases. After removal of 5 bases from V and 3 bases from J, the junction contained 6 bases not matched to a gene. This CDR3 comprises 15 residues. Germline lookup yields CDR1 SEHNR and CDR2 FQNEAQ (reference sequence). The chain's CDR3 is CASSLRDRDTDTQYF. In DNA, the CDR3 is TGTGCCAGCAGCCTCCGGGACAGGGATACAGATACGCAGTATTTT.

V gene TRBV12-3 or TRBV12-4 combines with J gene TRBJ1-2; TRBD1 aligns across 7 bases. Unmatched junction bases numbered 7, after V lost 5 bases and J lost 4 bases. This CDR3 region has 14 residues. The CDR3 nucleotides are TGTGCCAGCAGTCAGTTGACAGGGTCCTATGGCTACACCTTC. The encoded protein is CASSQLTGSYGYTF.